This T cell receptor (beta chain) was profiled in a study of cytomegalovirus exposure and HLA in healthy donors. Study-level points and caveats: Later analysis demonstrated an association between a missense DCLRE1C variant and TCR beta V- and J-gene trimming.

About this clone: The antigen remains unidentified.

Although they were nominally healthy when sampled, donors likely had unrecorded immune exposures. The study ran its PCR with 60 Vbeta and 13 Jbeta primers. TCRdb's copy holds only in-frame clones and misses some; the assay was immunoSEQ multiplex PCR. The sample includes about 160,000 clones, 70% to 90% of them seen just once. This sequence originates from a woman younger than 30 in good health and CMV-seronegative. The specimen sequenced was PBMCs.

CDR3 protein: CSVDQGAGGHGKNIQYF. The DNA for the CDR3 is TGCAGCGTTGATCAGGGGGCAGGAGGGCATGGCAAAAACATTCAGTACTTC. The rearrangement links TRBV29-1 to TRBJ2-4; 8 bases match TRBD1. J lost 3 bases, V lost 3 bases, and 13 bases had no gene match. Per germline, CDR1 SQVTM and CDR2 ANQGSEA. This CDR3 region has 17 residues.